The rows below give T cell receptor beta chains drawn from one sample of a study of T-cell reconstitution after alpha-beta-depleted transplantation in children. TCRdb re-called the PCR reads with MiXCR, one entry per CDR3 protein. Of 440,000 or so distinct CDR3 sequences in the sample, roughly 43% are singletons; the top ten hold around 29%. Sequences were derived from PBMCs, sampled before TCRalphabeta/CD19-depleted stem cell transplant. These receptors all come from a girl aged 2-15 years with aplastic anemia, due to receive a stem cell transplant. CDR3s include the opening cysteine and the closing phenylalanine or tryptophan. The order of the fields is D gene, V gene, clone size, J gene, CDR3 DNA, CDR3 protein. The D gene is left open where the match is weak. Clone size is stated in some rows and not others, as once, few, many or a class when expanded.

TRBD2	TRBV24-1	few	TRBJ2-1	TGTGCCACCAGTGATCCACTAGCGGGAGGAAGTATTGAGCAGTTCTTC	CATSDPLAGGSIEQFF
TRBD1	TRBV7-3	.	TRBJ2-7	TGTGCCAGCAGCCAAACAGGGGGCCACTACGAGCAGTACTTC	CASSQTGGHYEQYF
.	TRBV20-1	few	TRBJ1-6	TGCAGTGCTAGAGATACCCTGCGTTTCCCCCTCCACTTT	CSARDTLRFPLHF
.	TRBV20-1	few	TRBJ2-7	TGCAGTGCTAGTTTGGTAGAGGTCGGGGACGAGCAGTACTTC	CSASLVEVGDEQYF
TRBD1	TRBV7-8	.	TRBJ2-7	TGTGCCAGCAGCTTAGGGGCGCCGGGACAGGGCTACGAGCAGTACTTC	CASSLGAPGQGYEQYF
.	TRBV6-5	many	TRBJ2-3	TGTGCCAGCAGTTACTCGTCGAGAGATACGCAGTATTTT	CASSYSSRDTQYF
.	TRBV12-3/TRBV12-4	many	TRBJ2-1	TGTGCCAGCAGTTTAAGGGTCAGGGGTGTGGATGAGCAGTTCTTC	CASSLRVRGVDEQFF
TRBD1	TRBV7-8	many	TRBJ2-2	TGTGCCAGCAGCCGACAGGGGTCGTGGGTGAACACCGGGGAGCTGTTTTTT	CASSRQGSWVNTGELFF
TRBD2	TRBV6-1	few	TRBJ2-3	TGTGCCAGCAGTCGAGCTAGCGGGAGGGCCGCAGATACGCAGTATTTT	CASSRASGRAADTQYF
.	TRBV29-1	few	TRBJ2-5	TGCAGCGCAGATCACGGGATGGAGACCCAGTACTTC	CSADHGMETQYF
TRBD2	TRBV7-3	.	TRBJ2-1	TGTGCCAGCAGCTCCTTAGCGGGGAACACCTACAATGAGCAGTTCTTC	CASSSLAGNTYNEQFF
TRBD2	TRBV6-1	many	TRBJ2-1	TGTGCCAGCAGCCTAGCGGGAGGTTCCGGCAATGAGCAGTTCTTC	CASSLAGGSGNEQFF
.	TRBV20-1	.	TRBJ2-3	TGCAGTGGGAAGGGCCCTCTCGACACAGATACGCAGTATTTT	CSGKGPLDTDTQYF
TRBD1	TRBV29-1	.	TRBJ1-1	TGCAGCGTTGGATCTGACAGGGCTGACACTGAAGCTTTCTTT	CSVGSDRADTEAFF
TRBD1	TRBV20-1	.	TRBJ2-7	TGCAGTGCTAGTCCCAGACAGGGAAGCTACGAGCAGTACTTC	CSASPRQGSYEQYF
.	TRBV20-1	few	TRBJ1-5	TGCAGTGCTCTTACCGCAGTTGACAATCAGCCCCAGCATTTT	CSALTAVDNQPQHF
TRBD1	TRBV24-1	many	TRBJ2-3	TGTGCCACCAGTGATCCCCGACAGGGTGTAGCAGATACGCAGTATTTT	CATSDPRQGVADTQYF
.	TRBV15	.	TRBJ2-5	TGTGCCACCAGCAGGGTGTTGAGGACAGTTGAAGAGACCCAGTACTTC	CATSRVLRTVEETQYF
TRBD1	TRBV12-3/TRBV12-4	many	TRBJ1-6	TGTGCCAGCTGTCCAGGGGGTAATTCACCCCTCCACTTT	CASCPGGNSPLHF
.	TRBV10-3	.	TRBJ1-1	TGTGCCATCAGTGACCCCGAGGGGGAAGCTTTCTTT	CAISDPEGEAFF
TRBD1	TRBV28	.	TRBJ2-2	TGTGCCAGCACCTTTCTTGGGACAGGGTCCGGGGAGCTGTTTTTT	CASTFLGTGSGELFF
TRBD2	TRBV5-1	few	TRBJ2-1	TGCGCCAGCAGCCCAGGACTAGCGGGAGATTTCAATGAGCAGTTCTTC	CASSPGLAGDFNEQFF
.	TRBV15	.	TRBJ2-4	TGTGCCACCAGCAGAGAAAAGATAGCCAAAAACATTCAGTACTTC	CATSREKIAKNIQYF
TRBD2	TRBV6-2/TRBV6-3	.	TRBJ2-3	TGTGCCAGCAGGCGGACTAGCGGGAGTTCCGCAGATACGCAGTATTTT	CASRRTSGSSADTQYF
.	TRBV10-3	.	TRBJ2-3	TGTGCCATCAGTGACCTCCTCGGGGGCGGAATCCAGGGCACAGATACGCAGTATTTT	CAISDLLGGGIQGTDTQYF
.	TRBV6-5	.	TRBJ2-3	TGTGCCAGCAGTTACCAGCGTCCCCCAGATACGCAGTATTTT	CASSYQRPPDTQYF
TRBD1	TRBV24-1	many	TRBJ2-1	TGTGCCACCAGTTTGACAGGGGGGGACAATGAGCAGTTCTTC	CATSLTGGDNEQFF
TRBD2	TRBV5-1	many	TRBJ2-2	TGCGCCAGCAGCATATTACTAGCGGGAGCCACCGGGGAGCTGTTTTTT	CASSILLAGATGELFF
.	TRBV5-8	.	TRBJ2-7	TGTGCCAGCAGCCCAATGCCGGAGCTCACGTACGAGCAGTACTTC	CASSPMPELTYEQYF
.	TRBV7-9	.	TRBJ1-4	TGTGCCAGCAGCTTACCACAGTTCGAAAAACTGTTTTTT	CASSLPQFEKLFF
.	TRBV30	few	TRBJ1-1	TGTGCCTGGATCAGGGAGGGGTACACTGAAGCTTTCTTT	CAWIREGYTEAFF
TRBD2	TRBV7-2	.	TRBJ2-1	TGTGCCAGCAGCTTATTAGCGGGGATCGCCAATGAGCAGTTCTTC	CASSLLAGIANEQFF
TRBD1	TRBV7-2	.	TRBJ1-2	TGTGCCAGCAGCTCCCGACAGGGGATTCTCTATGGCTACACCTTC	CASSSRQGILYGYTF
.	TRBV10-2	.	TRBJ1-5	TGCGCCAGCAAAAGAGACAGTTCTAATCAGCCCCAGCATTTT	CASKRDSSNQPQHF
.	TRBV28	.	TRBJ2-2	TGTGCCAGCAGTCCATGGACGGGGAACACCGGGGAGCTGTTTTTT	CASSPWTGNTGELFF
TRBD1	TRBV4-3	many	TRBJ2-1	TGCGCCAGCAGCCCTCTCCAGGGGGCCTACAATGAGCAGTTCTTC	CASSPLQGAYNEQFF
.	TRBV5-1	.	TRBJ2-2	TGCGCCAGCAGCTTGACCCCGAACACCGGGGAGCTGTTTTTT	CASSLTPNTGELFF
TRBD2	TRBV6-5	.	TRBJ2-5	TGTGCCAGCAGTTACCCCTACGGACTAGCGGGGGTCCAAGAGACCCAGTACTTC	CASSYPYGLAGVQETQYF
.	TRBV29-1	many	TRBJ1-1	TGCAGCGGTCGGGAGGGGGGGATCACTGAAGCTTTCTTT	CSGREGGITEAFF
TRBD1	TRBV27	.	TRBJ2-7	TGTGCCAGCAGTTTATCTTTTACAGGGGCGCCGATCTACGAGCAGTACTTC	CASSLSFTGAPIYEQYF
TRBD2	TRBV4-2	.	TRBJ2-1	TGTGCCAGCAGCCAAGATTCGTTACTAGCGGGGCCCTACAATGAGCAGTTCTTC	CASSQDSLLAGPYNEQFF